This TCR beta chain was obtained from a study of shared clonotypes between healthy human individuals. Study details: Every donor yielded three CD4 naive, three CD4 memory, two CD8 naive and one CD8 memory plate.

Naive CD8 cells lacked CD45RO, underwent positive selection for CCR7 and left out terminally differentiated effector memory CD45RA+ cells. Assay: immunoSEQ multiplex PCR; the TCRdb copy retains only in-frame clones and omits some. The data contain a few million clones, 85% to 95% of them singletons. In germline, CDR1 is WSHSY, CDR2 SAAADI. The CDR3 loop spans 16 amino acids. V was shortened by 1 base and J by 1 base, with 13 bases between the two germline ends. The study, taken as a whole, reports: Sequencing depth was a factor that was expected to affect clonotype sharing among donors. The four-donor shared clonotypes exceeded non-shared clonotypes in generation probability, with non-shared ones scoring lower. Only blood was sampled, and tissue TCR repertoires likely differ from blood ones.

This clone was seen a single time. The antigen is undetermined. This sequence originates from a man between 18 and 29 years old in good health. Some clones in this sample may be carry-over from other donors' samples. Specimen: naive CD8+ T cells from PBMCs. The J gene is TRBJ2-5, the V gene TRBV10-2; D possibly corresponds to TRBD2 (6 bases). The CDR3 DNA reads TGCGCCAGCAGTGAGTTAGTTAGCGGACCCCAAGAGACCCAGTACTTC. It specifies CASSELVSGPQETQYF.